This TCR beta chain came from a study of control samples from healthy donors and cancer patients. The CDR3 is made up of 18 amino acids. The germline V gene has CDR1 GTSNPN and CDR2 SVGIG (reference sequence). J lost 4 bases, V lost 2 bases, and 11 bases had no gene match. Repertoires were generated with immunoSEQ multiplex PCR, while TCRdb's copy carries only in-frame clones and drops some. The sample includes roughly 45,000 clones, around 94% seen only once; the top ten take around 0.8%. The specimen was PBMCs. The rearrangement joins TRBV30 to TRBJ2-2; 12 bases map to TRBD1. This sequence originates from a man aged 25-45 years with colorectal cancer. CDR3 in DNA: TGTGCCTGGAGTATAGAACCGGGACAGGGGGCGGTCACCGGGGAGCTGTTTTTT. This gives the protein CAWSIEPGQGAVTGELFF.